This T cell receptor (beta chain) emerged from a study of CD8 T cells in ankylosing spondylitis. Study-wide results and limits: Significantly higher representation of disease-linked clones was reported for matched ankylosing spondylitis synovial fluid.

A remark on this clonotype: Antigen: not known.

TCRdb fed the 5' RACE reads into MiXCR, producing one record per CDR3 protein. The table has roughly 30,000 distinct CDR3 sequences, around 30% seen once. Sequencing was carried out using synovial fluid, either unsorted or a sorted T cell fraction (not recorded which). This TCR came from a male donor with ankylosing spondylitis.

The CDR3 is CASSPSQGWETQYF. The CDR3 DNA sequence: TGTGCCAGCAGTCCCTCACAGGGGTGGGAGACCCAGTACTTC. The J gene is TRBJ2-5, the V gene TRBV27, with TRBD1 matching 7 bases. Germline V gives CDR1 MNHEY, CDR2 SMNVEV (reference sequence). The CDR3 contains 14 residues. The ends lost 5 bases at V and 5 bases at J; junction bases unmatched: 8.